This passage covers 11 T cell receptor beta chains from one sample sequenced in a study of T cells in women clearing cervical HPV infection. Method: immunoSEQ multiplex PCR; TCRdb's copy keeps in-frame clones and lacks some. This table holds about 32,000 clones. The sequenced sample was blood buffy coat. The receptors stem from a woman between 18 and 70 years old with a cervical HPV16 infection that either progressed to CIN3+ or cleared (not recorded which).

For this clone: The sequenced fragment ends 3 residues before the CDR3 boundary, so the rest is inferred from the germline J gene. The chain recombines TRBV7-2 with TRBJ2-4, with TRBD1 matching over 8 bases. Germline loops: CDR1 SGHTA, CDR2 FQGNSA. Trimming took 4 bases from V and 6 from J; bases not matched to a gene: 5. The CDR3 has 14 residues. The sequenced CDR3 bases are TGTGCCAGCAGCTCTCAGGGGGCGGGAAACATT. Encoded protein: CASSSQGAGNI. The complete CDR3 protein is CASSSQGAGNIQYF. Supplemented by reference TRBV7-2 and TRBJ2-4, the full variable domain reads GAGVSQSPSNKVTEKGKDVELRCDPISGHTALYWYRQSLGQGLEFLIYFQGNSAPDKSGLPSDRFSAERTGGSVSTLTIQRTQQEDSAVYLCASSSQGAGNIQYFGAGTRLSVL.

Of note for this clone: The observed sequence ends 3 residues before the CDR3 terminus, with the missing tail filled in from the germline J gene. This rearrangement joins TRBV18 to TRBJ1-2, with TRBD1 identical over 7 bases. CDR3 size: 15 residues. Looked up from germline, CDR1 is KGHSH and CDR2 is LQKENI. Trimming removed 1 base from V and 1 base from J; junction bases left unmatched: 3. This chain's CDR3 is CASSPLQGVNYGYTF. CDR3 DNA (partial): TGTGCCAGCTCACCACTTCAGGGGGTTAACTATGGC. The variable domain in full, completed from reference TRBV18 and TRBJ1-2, reads NAGVMQNPRHLVRRRGQEARLRCSPMKGHSHVYWYRQLPEEGLKFMVYLQKENIIDESGMPKERFSAEFPKEGPSILRIQQVVRGDSAAYFCASSPLQGVNYGYTFGSGTRLTVV.

A word on this clone: The read terminates 3 residues before the CDR3 end, so the remaining end is supplied by the germline J gene. The chain couples TRBV2 to TRBJ2-3, with a possible D match to TRBD2 (5 bases). The length of the CDR3 is 16 residues. Germline-derived CDR1 and CDR2 are SNHLY and FYNNEI. The CDR3 sequence: CASSEIRTRSNQPQYF. Partial CDR3 DNA: TGTGCCAGCAGTGAAATCCGGACTCGGAGCAATCAGCCG.

A word on this clone: The missing CDR3 end, 3 residues past where the read stops, is filled in from the germline J gene. This rearrangement joins TRBV15 to TRBJ2-7; 9 bases match TRBD1. Germline V gives CDR1 LNHNV, CDR2 YYDKDF (reference sequence). V lost 3 bases to trimming and J lost 1 base; unmatched junction nucleotides: 7. The CDR3 loop spans 16 amino acids. The CDR3 bases that were read are TGTGCCACCAGCAGTTTACTCGGGACAGGGTCCTACGAG. It codes for CATSSLLGTGSYE. The whole CDR3 reads CATSSLLGTGSYEQYF.

In regard to this clone: The read gets to within 3 residues of the CDR3 end, and the germline J gene fills in the rest. J is TRBJ2-7 and V is TRBV20-1, with D hard to call. Trimming left V 0 bases short and J 2 bases short, with 14 bases between. CDR1 and CDR2 (germline): DFQATT, SNEGSKA (reference sequence). CDR3 length: 15 amino acids. Incomplete CDR3 DNA: TGCAGTGCTAGAGATCGCTTGGCGGAACCCTACGAG. It encodes CSARDRLAEPYE. The complete CDR3 protein is CSARDRLAEPYEQYF.

About this clone itself: The CDR3 end falls 3 residues outside the read, so it is completed with the germline J gene. The V gene is TRBV28, the J gene TRBJ2-3; D assignment may be TRBD1 or TRBD2 (6 bases each). V lost 6 bases and J lost 1, with 14 bases in between. The V gene's germline CDR1 is MDHEN and CDR2 SYDVKM. The CDR3 has 15 amino acids. The sequenced CDR3 bases are TGTGCCAGCAGAATTGCGGGACAAGGCACAGATACG. It yields the protein CASRIAGQGTDT. The CDR3 as a whole reads CASRIAGQGTDTQYF.

As regards this clone: The CDR3 goes on 3 residues after the read ends, and that part is filled in from the germline J gene. The rearrangement uses TRBV2 and TRBJ2-7, with 8 bases identical to TRBD1. J lost 4 bases, V lost 8 bases, and 7 bases had no gene match. CDR1 is SNHLY, CDR2 FYNNEI, per germline. The CDR3 spans 13 residues. The CDR3 region is CASSSGGLYEQYF. The sequenced part of the CDR3 DNA is TGTGCCAGCTCTTCAGGGGGCTTGTACGAG.

A remark on this clone: A read error may produce the germline difference seen at one junction end. The read terminates 3 residues ahead of where the CDR3 ends, so the germline J gene completes it. The genes are TRBV4-2 and TRBJ2-3, with 7 nucleotides matching TRBD1. CDR1 LGHNA and CDR2 YNFKEQ come from the germline V gene. This CDR3 comprises 17 residues. CDR3 residues: CASSHALGTEATDTQYF. CDR3 DNA, as far as it was read: TGCGCCAGCAGCCATGCCCTCGGGACAGAGGCCACAGATACG.

Points on this clone: The read ends 3 residues early relative to the CDR3; the germline J gene fills the gap. V usage is TRBV29-1 and J usage is TRBJ1-4; D uncertain. Trimming took off 6 bases at V and 3 bases at J, with 14 bases between the two ends. The CDR3 loop spans 14 amino acids. Germline V gene lookup returns CDR1 SQVTM and CDR2 ANQGSEA. CDR3 region: CSVPWVQSNEKLFF. The sequenced part of the CDR3 DNA is TGCAGCGTACCGTGGGTACAGTCTAATGAAAAA.

As for this clone: Coverage ceases 3 residues before the CDR3 finishes, and the germline J gene fills in the end. The genes are TRBV19 and TRBJ1-1; D gene uncertain. The CDR3 extends over 16 amino acids. V was cut by 1 base and J by 4 bases, with 16 bases left in between. Germline CDR1 LNHDA, CDR2 SQIVND (reference sequence). CDR3 DNA (partial): TGTGCCAGTAGTATAGCCCGGTCTCTTGCTGGCACTGAA. Its protein is CASSIARSLAGTE. The entire CDR3 reads CASSIARSLAGTEAFF.

As for this clone: The CDR3 extends 3 residues past the end of the read, so its final part is completed from the germline J gene. V usage is TRBV6-1 and J usage is TRBJ2-3; the match to TRBD2 covers 7 bases. Germline lookup yields CDR1 MNHNS and CDR2 SASEGT. The CDR3 has 15 amino acids. CDR3 protein: CASSEGRARGQPQYF. CDR3 bases read: TGTGCCAGCAGTGAGGGGAGGGCGAGGGGTCAGCCG.